This T cell receptor beta chain comes out of a study of tumor-infiltrating lymphocytes in primary liver carcinoma. Study conclusions and caveats: It was tumor-adjacent and tumor-blood pairs that overlapped less than tumor region pairs did.

A constant-region primer primed TCR beta cDNA synthesis from around 500 ng of total RNA. Each TCR beta library was derived from three nested multiplex PCR rounds that employed slightly modified ARM-PCR. TCRdb re-analysed the multiplex PCR reads in MiXCR, keeping a single row per CDR3 protein. The sample records 20,000 to 25,000 distinct CDR3 sequences, approximately 79% being singletons. Note on this clonotype: What it binds is unknown. Because it lacks the conserved phenylalanine or tryptophan at the end, this CDR3 is likely a read error.

From approximately 20-30 mg of unsorted bulk tissue, DNA and RNA were co-extracted together. Patients in the cohort were treatment-naive and living with chronic HBV infection. The sample taken for sequencing was liver tumor tissue from sampling region 1. Subset denoted: tumor region T1, superior pole. The receptor comes from a woman aged 25 to 39 with primary liver carcinoma and hepatitis B virus infection.

CDR3 region: CASGKETGDSPLHV. The CDR3, as DNA: TGTGCCAGCGGGAAAGAGACAGGGGATTCGCCCCTCCACGTT. The rearrangement joins TRBV11-2 to TRBJ1-6; 8 positions agree with TRBD1. The CDR3 runs 14 residues. CDR1 SGHAT and CDR2 FQNNGV come from the germline V gene.